This TCR beta chain comes out of a study of post-analysis software for immune sequencing data. Study at large: Patients with relapsing-remitting, secondary progressive and progressive-relapsing multiple sclerosis courses were all represented. Regarding the study as a whole: Included in a set of a handful of TRBV segments more frequent in patients than controls were TRBV5-6, TRBV5-1 and TRBV20-1. Normalized Chao1 diversity in multiple sclerosis patients fell significantly below that of controls.

The CDR3 is 15 amino acids. Germline V gene sequence: CDR1 LNHNV, CDR2 YYDKDF (reference sequence). Unique molecular identifiers were present in the TCR beta cDNA libraries. TCRdb used MiXCR to reprocess the PCR reads, holding one entry per CDR3 protein. The sample has about 620,000 distinct CDR3 sequences, 44% seen once. As for this clonotype: The antigen remains unidentified.

The sequence was obtained from a girl between 5 and 17 years old with multiple sclerosis. The chain links TRBV15 to TRBJ2-7; either TRBD1 or TRBD2 may supply D (6 bases each). The J call is uncertain, as TRBJ2-5 better fits the DNA end. The sequencing input was blood. The chain's CDR3 is CATSRVAGTQETQYF. The CDR3 DNA sequence: TGTGCCACCAGCAGAGTGGCGGGGACACAAGAGACCCAGTACTTC.